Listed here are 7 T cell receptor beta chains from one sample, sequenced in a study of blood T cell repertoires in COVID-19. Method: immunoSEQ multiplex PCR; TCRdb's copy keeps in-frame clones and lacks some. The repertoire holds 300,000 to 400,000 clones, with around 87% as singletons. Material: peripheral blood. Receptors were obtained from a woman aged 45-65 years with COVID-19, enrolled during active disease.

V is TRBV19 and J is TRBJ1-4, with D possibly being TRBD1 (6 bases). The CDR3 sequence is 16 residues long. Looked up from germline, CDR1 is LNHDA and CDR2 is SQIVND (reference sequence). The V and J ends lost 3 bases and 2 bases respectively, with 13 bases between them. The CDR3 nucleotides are TGTGCCAGTAGTATTGGTCAGGGGCTGACTAATGAAAAACTGTTTTTT. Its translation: CASSIGQGLTNEKLFF.

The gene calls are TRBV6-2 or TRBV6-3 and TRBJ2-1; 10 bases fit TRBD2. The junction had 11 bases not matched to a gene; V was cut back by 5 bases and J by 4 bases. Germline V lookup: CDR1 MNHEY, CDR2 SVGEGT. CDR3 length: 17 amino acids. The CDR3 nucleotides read TGTGCCAGCAGTCCAGGACTAGCGGTGGTTTTGTACAATGAGCAGTTCTTC. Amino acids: CASSPGLAVVLYNEQFF.

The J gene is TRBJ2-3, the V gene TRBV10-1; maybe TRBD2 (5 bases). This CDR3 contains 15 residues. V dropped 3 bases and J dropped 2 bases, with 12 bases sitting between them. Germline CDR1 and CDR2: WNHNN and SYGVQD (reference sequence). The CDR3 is CASSDLGLATDTQYF. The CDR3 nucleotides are TGCGCCAGCAGTGATTTAGGGCTAGCCACAGATACGCAGTATTTT.

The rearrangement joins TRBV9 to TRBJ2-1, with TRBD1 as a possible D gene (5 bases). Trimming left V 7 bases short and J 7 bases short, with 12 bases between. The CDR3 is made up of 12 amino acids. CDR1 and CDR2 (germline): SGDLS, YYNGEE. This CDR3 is CASGQGRNEQFF. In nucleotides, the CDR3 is TGTGCCAGCGGGCAGGGTAGGAATGAGCAGTTCTTC.

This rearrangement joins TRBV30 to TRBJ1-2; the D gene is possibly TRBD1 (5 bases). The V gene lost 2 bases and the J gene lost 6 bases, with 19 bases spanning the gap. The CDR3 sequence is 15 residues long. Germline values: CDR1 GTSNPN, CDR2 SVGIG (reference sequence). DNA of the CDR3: TGTGCCTGGAGTCGATTGGGGCCGGCAGGAGATGGCTACACCTTC. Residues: CAWSRLGPAGDGYTF.

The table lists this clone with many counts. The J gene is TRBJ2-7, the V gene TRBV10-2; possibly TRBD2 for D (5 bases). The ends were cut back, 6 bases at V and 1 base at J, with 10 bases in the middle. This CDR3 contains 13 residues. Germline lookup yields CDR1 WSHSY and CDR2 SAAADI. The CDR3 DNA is TGCGCCAGCAGGGTAAGGGAGTCCTACGAGCAGTACTTC. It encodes CASRVRESYEQYF.

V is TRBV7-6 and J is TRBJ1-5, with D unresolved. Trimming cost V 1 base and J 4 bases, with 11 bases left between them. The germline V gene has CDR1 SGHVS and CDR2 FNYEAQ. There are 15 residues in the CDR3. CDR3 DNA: TGTGCCAGCAGCTTAGGTCCAGGTTTGAATCAGCCCCAGCATTTT. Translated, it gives CASSLGPGLNQPQHF.